The text below deals with one T cell receptor (beta chain). What this receptor recognizes is not known. A much bigger clone sits one base away, suggesting this may be a read error. The germline V gene (reference sequence) specifies MNHNY as CDR1 and SVGAGI as CDR2. The CDR3 numbers 15 residues from cysteine through phenylalanine. CDR3 DNA is the only sequence kept; it has 45 bases, read in frame from the first base. The sample originates from a study of early T cells in non-severe SARS-CoV-2 infection (dated by TCRdb to the early 2020s). About the study as a whole: Because TCR sequencing was done on bulk RNA from unsorted whole blood, the alpha and beta chains could not be paired.

Broader findings and caveats from the paper: VDJdb matching was skewed toward anti-spike CD8 responses and likely underestimated virus-specific expansions, missing private and CD4 specificities.

This was a case-control study nested in a cohort of healthcare workers in London, UK, who had nasopharyngeal swab PCR tests and blood samples taken every week. Between 23 and 31 March 2020, the week of the UK lockdown, healthcare workers were enrolled and then followed up weekly for as long as 16 weeks. The library was built by means of 5' RACE. For sequencing, a NextSeq 500 was employed. To correct for sequencing error and PCR bias, the TCR library protocol tagged individual cDNA molecules with unique molecular identifiers. TCR alpha and beta chains were both sequenced, and the abundances of alpha and beta sequences in each sample were closely correlated with each other. The original pipeline was this. Decombinator V4 was used to annotate the V gene, J gene and CDR3 of the TCR sequences. TCRs were defined as expanded if a significant change between any two time points was detected under a Poisson model with p below 0.0001. TCR abundances were normalised to the total number of TCRs sequenced per sample and were expressed as counts per million. MAIT TCRs were defined by TRAV1-2 paired with TRAJ12, TRAJ20 or TRAJ33, and iNKT TCRs by TRAV10 paired with TRAJ18. VDJdb, accessed on 1 November 2021, was searched for TCRs annotated for CMV, EBV and SARS-CoV-2, and TCRs annotated for more than one antigen were excluded. The raw public data were reprocessed by TCRdb itself: fastp quality trimming at Q25, MiXCR clonotype calling, in-frame beta chains only. Each CDR3 protein appears once, grouped with its most common genes and DNA. None of the V and J calls come from the authors' own analysis; TCRdb made them. Counted in this sample were over 25,000 distinct CDR3 sequences; more than 4% of them appeared once. The ten largest account for about 6% of the sample.

Recombination linked TRBV6-6 to TRBJ2-1; the D gene assignment is perhaps TRBD1 or TRBD2, with each matching 6 bases. The TCR sequence derives from an adult who was a healthcare worker with PCR-confirmed SARS-CoV-2 infection or an uninfected control (not recorded which). What was sequenced was whole blood. For the CDR3, the sequence is CASSYGGLSYDEQFF. The DNA is TGTGCCAGCAGTTATGGGGGGCTTTCCTACGATGAGCAGTTCTTC.